Reported below is one T cell receptor (beta chain). This specimen belongs to a study of blood T cell repertoires in COVID-19. Study in general: The samples span acute and convalescent COVID-19 from the United States, Italy and Spain. In each case, the material was cDNA or gDNA derived from T cells, B-cell-depleted T cells, or PBMCs.

In the original processing: The authors estimated nucleated cell counts from reference gene primer amplification. This table comes from immunoSEQ multiplex PCR, and its TCRdb copy is limited to in-frame clones, with some not included. The V and J calls and the clone size are those of that table, but D and trimming were determined from the DNA. The table lists under 350,000 clones, around nine tenths of them singletons, with roughly 2.2% in the top ten. The CDR3 is 13 amino acids. Germline CDR1 is LGHDT and CDR2 is YNNKEL (reference sequence). V dropped 1 base and J dropped 6; count of bases not matched to a gene: 3.

The sequencing sample was made of peripheral blood. The chain is built from TRBV3-1 (or the pseudogene TRBV3-2) and TRBJ2-7; 7 positions agree with TRBD1. The receptor was isolated from a man aged 45 to 65 with acute or convalescent COVID-19. The CDR3 DNA sequence: TGTGCCAGCAGCCAAGTTGCAGGGGGCGAGCAGTACTTC. Translation gives CASSQVAGGEQYF.